A single sample gave rise to the 14 T cell receptor beta chains below, sequenced in a study of T cell responses to AZD1222 COVID-19 vaccine. Clones were sequenced by immunoSEQ multiplex PCR, and TCRdb holds only the in-frame ones, with some missing. The sample lists about 130,000 clones; around 90% were seen once. The sample was peripheral blood, taken 28 days after the second AZD1222 dose. Source of these receptors: an adult who received the AZD1222 COVID-19 vaccine.

This clone has just one count. V and J are TRBV19 and TRBJ2-3; a possible D gene is TRBD1 (5 bases). The CDR3 has 13 amino acids. V was shortened by 7 bases and J by 6 bases, with 14 bases between the two germline ends. Germline loops: CDR1 LNHDA, CDR2 SQIVND (reference sequence). The CDR3 nucleotides read TGTGCCAGTATGGGGTGGGGCTGGGATACGCAGTATTTT. As protein: CASMGWGWDTQYF.

V gene TRBV18 combines with J gene TRBJ1-2; D possibly corresponds to TRBD1 (6 bases). Trimming removed 4 bases from V and 0 bases from J, with 18 bases in between. The V gene's germline CDR1 is KGHSH and CDR2 LQKENI. CDR3 length equals 17 residues. The CDR3: CASSRRPGDTSNYGYTF. In nucleotides, the CDR3 is TGTGCCAGCTCACGGCGGCCAGGGGATACATCTAACTATGGCTACACCTTC.

This chain uses TRBV15 with TRBJ1-2, with 8 bases lining up with TRBD1. Germline CDR1 LNHNV, CDR2 YYDKDF (reference sequence). Losses at the gene ends were 1 base for V and 4 bases for J; bases not matched to a gene: 8. CDR3 size: 16 residues. CDR3 nucleotide sequence: TGTGCCACCAGCAGAGCAAGGACAGGGTCCACCTATGGCTACACCTTC. As protein: CATSRARTGSTYGYTF.

J is TRBJ2-7 and V is TRBV2; 7 positions agree with TRBD1. The CDR3 extends over 14 amino acids. J lost 2 bases, V lost 3 bases, and 4 bases had no gene match. Germline CDR1 and CDR2: SNHLY and FYNNEI. CDR3 coding DNA: TGTGCCAGCAGTGAGCAGGGGGACACCTACGAGCAGTACTTC. It encodes CASSEQGDTYEQYF.

The chain uses TRBV19 and TRBJ2-2, with unresolved D. CDR1 and CDR2 from the germline V gene are LNHDA and SQIVND (reference sequence). With 3 bases removed from V and 0 bases from J, the gap between germline ends came to 11 bases. The CDR3 length is 16 residues. CDR3 sequence reads: CASSMWRTSNTGELFF. CDR3 coding DNA: TGTGCCAGTAGTATGTGGCGTACTTCGAACACCGGGGAGCTGTTTTTT.

The rearrangement links TRBV5-1 to TRBJ2-5; D possibly corresponds to TRBD1 (6 bases). The CDR3 length is 17 residues. Germline CDR1 is SGHRS and CDR2 is YFSETQ. V shed 3 bases and J shed 5 bases, with 23 bases lying between them. The CDR3 DNA reads as TGCGCCAGCAGCTACGATCGGGACACCCGGTTGGGGGAGACCCAGTACTTC. This codes for CASSYDRDTRLGETQYF.

This clone has a handful of counts. V and J are TRBV11-3 and TRBJ2-7; D is ambiguous. The V gene lost 1 base and the J gene lost 3 bases, with 13 bases spanning the gap. Germline loops: CDR1 SGHNT, CDR2 YENEEA. The CDR3 totals 15 residues. CDR3 sequence reads: CASSLGHGRNYEQYF. In DNA, the CDR3 is TGTGCCAGCAGCTTAGGCCATGGCAGGAACTACGAGCAGTACTTC.

The chain combines TRBV3-1 (or the pseudogene TRBV3-2) with TRBJ2-5; D remains ambiguous. CDR1 is LGHDT and CDR2 is YNNKEL in the germline V gene (reference sequence). Trimming removed 0 bases from V and 6 bases from J, with 14 bases in between. This CDR3 spans 15 amino acids. CDR3 DNA sequence: TGTGCCAGCAGCCAAGATGGTGGTAGCTTACAGACCCAGTACTTC. Protein product: CASSQDGGSLQTQYF.

The chain uses TRBV4-1 and TRBJ2-2, with TRBD2 identical over 12 bases. This CDR3 is built from 21 residues. Germline V gives CDR1 MGHRA, CDR2 YSYEKL. V was clipped by 1 base and J by 6 bases; unmatched bases: 18. CDR3 nucleotides: TGCGCCAGCAGCCAAGTCCTGGGCGTGCCTAGCGGGAGGGCCAATCCCGGGGAGCTGTTTTTT. This codes for CASSQVLGVPSGRANPGELFF.

The chain recombines TRBV11-3 with TRBJ2-1; weak D call: TRBD1 (5 bases). Trimming took 1 base from V and 4 from J, leaving 8 bases between them. CDR3 length: 14 amino acids. The germline V gene has CDR1 SGHNT and CDR2 YENEEA. CDR3 DNA sequence: TGTGCCAGCAGCTTAGGGGGCCCTTACAATGAGCAGTTCTTC. It yields the protein CASSLGGPYNEQFF.

The chain carries TRBV2 and TRBJ1-5, with D perhaps TRBD1 (6 bases). The ends were cut back, 6 bases at V and 4 bases at J, with 19 bases in the middle. The CDR3 contains 16 residues. Germline lookup yields CDR1 SNHLY and CDR2 FYNNEI. The CDR3 here is CASSDNRVGRNQPQHF. The CDR3 DNA reads as TGTGCCAGCAGCGATAACAGGGTGGGTAGGAATCAGCCCCAGCATTTT.

The chain recombines TRBV18 with TRBJ1-5; tentative D call: TRBD1 (5 bases). CDR1 is KGHSH and CDR2 is LQKENI in the germline V gene. V was cut by 1 base and J by 7 bases, with 14 bases left in between. CDR3 length: 15 amino acids. The CDR3 region is CASSPQVGEGQPQHF. For the CDR3, the DNA is TGTGCCAGCTCACCACAAGTGGGGGAGGGGCAGCCCCAGCATTTT.

The CDR3: CASSPMTGSNEKLFF. CDR3 in DNA: TGCGCCAGCAGCCCGATGACAGGGAGTAATGAAAAACTGTTTTTT. The chain is built from TRBV5-1 and TRBJ1-4; TRBD1 aligns across 7 bases. CDR3 length equals 15 residues. V was clipped by 4 bases and J by 4 bases; unmatched bases: 7. CDR1 SGHRS and CDR2 YFSETQ come from the germline V gene.

The DNA of the CDR3 is TGTGCCAGCAGTCGACAGGGGGCGGCTAATGAAAAACTGTTTTTT. As protein: CASSRQGAANEKLFF. V gene TRBV27 combines with J gene TRBJ1-4; the match to TRBD1 covers 10 bases. The germline V gene encodes CDR1 MNHEY and CDR2 SMNVEV (reference sequence). V was pared by 5 bases and J by 3 bases, with 3 bases of the junction left unmatched. The CDR3 covers 15 residues.